A selection of T cell receptor beta chains follows, all from one sample in a study of neurological immune-mediated disorders. TCRdb redid the calling of the 5' RACE reads with MiXCR, one entry per CDR3 protein. The sample has about 50,000 distinct CDR3 sequences; around a tenth are singletons. The source material was PBMCs. The source is a man between 70 and 80 years old with HTLV-1-associated myelopathy (HAM/TSP). The CDR3 runs from the conserved cysteine through the conserved F or W. A D gene is named only where the DNA matches it firmly. A row's size may be missing; if present it is once, few, many or a size class.

TRBJ2-1 TRBV7-2 . many CASSQLTGNEQFF TGTGCCAGCAGCCAGCTCACAGGGAATGAGCAGTTCTTC
TRBJ1-5 TRBV12-3/TRBV12-4 . many CASSLEQRNQPQHF TGTGCCAGCAGTTTGGAACAGCGCAATCAGCCCCAGCATTTT
TRBJ2-7 TRBV3-1 . many CASRLEAGPWFEQYF TGTGCCAGCAGACTAGAAGCGGGCCCCTGGTTTGAGCAGTACTTC
TRBJ2-7 TRBV28 . many CASASPGRPYEQYF TGTGCCAGCGCATCCCCGGGACGACCCTACGAGCAGTACTTC
TRBJ2-5 TRBV5-6 TRBD1 many CASSSYTGTGSETQYF TGTGCCAGCAGCTCCTACACCGGGACAGGGTCGGAGACCCAGTACTTC
TRBJ2-2 TRBV4-3 . many CASSQDSFIASNTGELFF TGCGCCAGCAGCCAAGATTCTTTCATCGCCTCGAACACCGGGGAGCTGTTTTTT
TRBJ2-3 TRBV13 . . CASSLGPPGHKEDTQYF TGTGCCAGCAGCTTAGGGCCCCCGGGACATAAGGAAGATACGCAGTATTTT
TRBJ2-3 TRBV18 TRBD1 . CASSSTGVERTDTQYF TGTGCCAGCTCATCGACAGGGGTAGAACGCACAGATACGCAGTACTTT
TRBJ2-7 TRBV5-1 TRBD1 many CASSLLGGTGANEQYF TGCGCCAGCAGCCTGCTAGGCGGGACAGGGGCGAACGAGCAGTACTTC
TRBJ2-1 TRBV5-1 . many CASSLDQGWNEQFF TGCGCCAGCAGCTTGGATCAGGGGTGGAATGAGCAGTTCTTC
TRBJ1-1 TRBV20-1 TRBD1 many CRQVKGQGANTEAFF TGCAGGCAGGTCAAGGGGCAGGGGGCAAACACTGAAGCTTTCTTT
TRBJ2-3 TRBV7-2 . many CASSLSSGSTDTQYF TGTGCCAGCAGCTTAAGTAGCGGTTCCACAGATACGCAGTATTTT
TRBJ2-4 TRBV6-2/TRBV6-3 TRBD2 medium-sized CASSPGGAKNIQYF TGTGCCAGCTCACCGGGAGGGGCCAAAAACATTCAGTACTTC
TRBJ2-5 TRBV4-1 TRBD2 many CASSQTLAAFQETQYF TGCGCCAGCAGCCAAACACTAGCGGCATTCCAAGAGACCCAGTACTTC
TRBJ2-5 TRBV18 . many CASARGSGPETQYF TGTGCCAGCGCCCGGGGGTCGGGACCAGAGACCCAGTACTTC
TRBJ2-7 TRBV7-2 . many CASSPRPVYEQYF TGTGCCAGCAGCCCCCGACCAGTCTACGAGCAGTACTTC
TRBJ2-4 TRBV12-3/TRBV12-4 . many CASSLEGAKNIQYF TGTGCCAGCAGTTTAGAGGGGGCCAAAAACATTCAGTACTTC
TRBJ2-7 TRBV9 . many CASSRGDVEQYF TGTGCCAGCAGCCGAGGGGATGTCGAGCAGTACTTC
TRBJ2-3 TRBV12-3/TRBV12-4 TRBD2 many CASRLGGSTDTQYF TGTGCCAGCAGACTGGGCGGGAGTACAGATACGCAGTATTTT
TRBJ2-1 TRBV20-1 . many CSANHNGLTRRVTVYNEQFF TGCAGTGCCAATCACAACGGGCTCACGAGAAGAGTTACGGTTTACAATGAGCAGTTCTTC
TRBJ2-1 TRBV24-1 TRBD2 many CATSDPTSGRAGFNEQFF TGTGCCACCAGTGATCCTACTAGCGGGAGGGCCGGTTTTAATGAGCAGTTCTTC
TRBJ2-3 TRBV28 TRBD2 few CASSSSRLAGDTSTDTQYF TGTGCCAGCAGTTCCTCGCGACTAGCGGGAGACACGAGCACAGATACGCAGTATTTT
TRBJ1-1 TRBV7-2 . many CASSLALPTSEAFF TGTGCCAGCAGCTTAGCGCTCCCAACATCTGAAGCTTTCTTT
TRBJ2-5 TRBV12-3/TRBV12-4 . many CASSFGRTQYF TGTGCCAGCAGTTTTGGGCGGACCCAGTACTTC
TRBJ1-2 TRBV29-1 . . CSVIASQGDIRGYTF TGCAGCGTTATTGCCTCACAGGGTGACATCCGCGGCTACACCTTC
TRBJ1-5 TRBV4-1 . few CASSQEETGNQPQHF TGCGCCAGCAGCCAAGAAGAAACCGGAAATCAGCCCCAGCATTTT
TRBJ1-3 TRBV6-1 . many CASSEVGFDTIYF TGTGCCAGCAGTGAAGTGGGATTCGACACCATATATTTT
TRBJ2-1 TRBV5-1 TRBD2 many CASSRGLAGDNEQFF TGCGCCAGCAGCCGCGGACTAGCGGGAGACAATGAGCAGTTCTTC
TRBJ2-1 TRBV4-1 . many CASSRLPDYNEQFF TGCGCCAGCAGCCGCCTCCCAGACTACAATGAGCAGTTCTTC
TRBJ2-1 TRBV12-3/TRBV12-4 TRBD1 many CASSRDRGNEQFF TGTGCCAGCAGTCGGGACAGGGGGAATGAGCAGTTCTTC
TRBJ2-1 TRBV5-1 . many CASSLGGTTGDEQFF TGCGCCAGCAGCTTGGGAGGGACCACCGGGGATGAGCAGTTCTTC
TRBJ1-5 TRBV7-2 . many CASSLGLYNQPQHF TGTGCCAGCAGCTTAGGTCTCTACAATCAGCCCCAGCATTTT
TRBJ2-2 TRBV29-1 . many CSVGSGIGSGELFF TGCAGCGTTGGATCAGGGATTGGTAGCGGGGAGCTGTTTTTT
TRBJ2-7 TRBV12-3/TRBV12-4 . many CASSPALTSYEQYF TGTGCCAGCAGTCCTGCCCTTACCTCCTACGAGCAGTACTTC
TRBJ2-7 TRBV7-2 . many CASSLAARSSVDYEQYF TGTGCCAGCAGCTTAGCGGCCCGGAGTTCGGTGGACTACGAGCAGTACTTC
TRBJ1-1 TRBV7-2 . . CASSLGRTEAFF TGTGCCAGCAGCTTAGGTAGGACTGAAGCTTTCTTT
TRBJ2-3 TRBV5-1 . many CASSQADIGTDTQYF TGCGCCAGCAGCCAGGCGGACATCGGCACAGATACGCAGTATTTT
TRBJ2-4 TRBV28 . many CASSLFTDPKNIQYF TGTGCCAGCAGTTTATTTACAGACCCCAAAAACATTCAGTACTTC
TRBJ2-7 TRBV28 TRBD2 many CASSLSRLAGFYEQYF TGTGCCAGCAGTTTATCCAGACTAGCGGGATTCTACGAGCAGTACTTC
TRBJ1-3 TRBV7-8 . many CASSLFGPNGNTIYF TGTGCCAGCAGCTTATTCGGCCCAAATGGAAACACCATATATTTT
TRBJ1-1 TRBV10-3 TRBD1 many CAINDRDRGWSTEAFF TGTGCCATCAATGACCGGGACAGGGGATGGAGCACTGAAGCTTTCTTT
TRBJ2-5 TRBV4-2 . many CASSQAGTQGGTQYF TGTGCCAGCAGCCAAGCGGGGACCCAGGGGGGGACCCAGTACTTC
TRBJ2-7 TRBV6-2/TRBV6-3 . . CASSYDYSSYEQYF TGTGCCAGCAGTTACGACTACTCGTCCTACGAGCAGTACTTC
TRBJ1-1 TRBV20-1 TRBD1 . CSAIGDRVLTEAFF TGCAGTGCTATAGGGGACAGGGTCTTAACTGAAGCTTTCTTT
TRBJ2-1 TRBV20-1 . . CSAIEIRRSSYNEQFF TGCAGTGCTATAGAGATTCGGAGGAGCTCCTACAATGAGCAGTTCTTC